Sequencing of this TCR beta chain was carried out in a study of molecular identifiers for immune sequencing clone quantification. Trimming pared 6 bases from V and 2 bases from J, leaving 10 bases between. The CDR3 is 13 amino acids. From germline, CDR1 is DFQATT and CDR2 SNEGSKA (reference sequence). TCRdb re-called the PCR reads with MiXCR, one entry per CDR3 protein. Of around 460,000 distinct CDR3 sequences detected, about 25% appear once; the ten largest clones hold approximately 0.8%. Regarding this clonotype: What it binds is not known.

Study-level results: Sizes of clones that are highly expanded could be underestimated (if identical TCR molecules share a barcode).

Based on a CD8+CD4-CCR7+CD45RA+ profile, naive CD8 T cells were sorted. This chain joins TRBV20-1 and TRBJ2-2; D might be TRBD1 (6 bases). The sample consisted of naive CD8+ T cells from blood, with Jurkat cell RNA spiked in. Documented subset: FACS-sorted CD8+CD4-CCR7+CD45RA+ naive T cells. This receptor was obtained from a human donor in good health. Some libraries in this study had Jurkat cell RNA spiked in. The CDR3 sequence is CSAGQPNTGELFF. DNA of the CDR3: TGCAGTGCCGGACAGCCTAACACCGGGGAGCTGTTTTTT.